The 5 T cell receptor beta chains below all came from one sample that was sequenced in a study of cytomegalovirus exposure and HLA in healthy donors. The PCR ran on 60 Vbeta and 13 Jbeta primers. Produced via immunoSEQ multiplex PCR; TCRdb's table is partial and in-frame only. The table includes around 100,000 clones, about 76% detected once. The specimen sequenced was PBMCs. The origin of the receptors is a woman in her 70s in good health and CMV-seropositive.

The chain has TRBV11-2 and TRBJ2-3; D might be TRBD1 (6 bases). V dropped 5 bases and J dropped 2 bases, with 11 bases sitting between them. The CDR3 has 14 residues. Germline assignment: CDR1 SGHAT and CDR2 FQNNGV. CDR3 sequence (DNA): TGTGCCAGCAGCCCGGGACATATCACAGATACGCAGTATTTT. This sequence encodes CASSPGHITDTQYF.

CDR3 nucleotides: TGTGCCAGCTCCGGGGGGGGTTATCAGCCCCAGCATTTT. Amino acids: CASSGGGYQPQHF. The chain recombines TRBV19 with TRBJ1-5; a weak D match, TRBD1 (5 bases). The CDR3 is 13 residues long. CDR1 LNHDA and CDR2 SQIVND come from the germline V gene (reference sequence). V gave up 9 bases and J gave up 5 bases, with 14 bases separating them.

With regard to this clone: Other DNA sequences from this sample encode an identical CDR3 as well. The chain is built from TRBV7-2 and TRBJ2-7; D gene uncertain. V shed 3 bases and J shed 1 base, with 10 bases lying between them. This CDR3 is 14 amino acids long. Looked up from germline, CDR1 is SGHTA and CDR2 is FQGNSA. CDR3 protein: CASSLGGGSYEQYF. For the CDR3, the DNA is TGTGCCAGCAGCTTGGGTGGCGGATCCTACGAGCAGTACTTC.

V usage is TRBV7-3 and J usage is TRBJ1-1, with 7 nucleotides matching TRBD1. This CDR3 is built from 14 residues. Germline V gene sequence: CDR1 SGHTA, CDR2 FQGTGA. V was clipped by 5 bases and J by 6 bases; unmatched bases: 9. CDR3 loop: CASSREGQPPEAFF. For the CDR3, the DNA is TGTGCCAGCAGCCGAGAGGGACAGCCCCCTGAAGCTTTCTTT.

The chain recombines TRBV28 with TRBJ2-7; D is uncertain. This CDR3 is built from 13 residues. The V end lost 7 bases, the J end lost 2 bases, and 12 bases lay between the germline ends. Per germline, CDR1 MDHEN and CDR2 SYDVKM. The CDR3 here is CASIKLLPYEQYF. CDR3 coding DNA: TGTGCCAGCATCAAACTCCTACCCTACGAGCAGTACTTC.